The 9 T cell receptor beta chains below come from one sample, sequenced in a study of tumor-infiltrating lymphocytes in primary liver carcinoma. Priming with a constant-region primer yielded TCR beta cDNA from 400 to 550 ng total RNA. Amplification in three nested multiplex PCR rounds with slightly modified ARM-PCR gave rise to TCR beta libraries. With TRBV1-TRBV30 forward primers and a C-beta reverse primer, the first two PCR rounds were run for about 10 cycles each. TCRdb passed the multiplex PCR reads through MiXCR, listing each CDR3 protein once. The table records about 74,000 distinct CDR3 sequences, 60% to 75% of them present only once. From unsorted bulk tissue weighing roughly 17-31 mg, DNA and RNA were co-extracted. Sample: liver tumor tissue from sampling region 4. Documented subset: tumor region T4, right-lateral pole. The receptors derive from a man aged 35 to 55 with primary liver carcinoma and hepatitis B virus infection.

This clonotype came up many times. The chain links TRBV28 to TRBJ2-2; TRBD1 agrees at 7 bases. Trimming removed 4 bases from V and 2 bases from J; junction bases left unmatched: 1. The CDR3 has 14 amino acids. Germline CDR1 reads MDHEN; CDR2 reads SYDVKM. CDR3 region: CASSYRGNTGELFF. The CDR3 nucleotides are TGTGCCAGCAGTTACAGGGGAAACACCGGGGAGCTGTTTTTT. The whole variable domain, remainder taken from reference TRBV28 and TRBJ2-2, is DVKVTQSSRYLVKRTGEKVFLECVQDMDHENMFWYRQDPGLGLRLIYFSYDVKMKEKGDIPEGYSVSREKKERFSLILESASTNQTSMYLCASSYRGNTGELFFGEGSRLTVL.

This clonotype was observed a few times. DNA for the CDR3: TGTGCCAGCAGCTTTCGACTGGCGGGAGATTTCAAAGAACAGTTCTTC. This codes for CASSFRLAGDFKEQFF. The chain is built from TRBV11-2 and TRBJ2-1; 7 positions agree with TRBD2. The junction had 18 bases not matched to a gene; V was cut back by 3 bases and J by 13 bases. This CDR3 is 16 amino acids long. Germline V CDR1 and CDR2: SGHAT, FQNNGV. Variable domain in full (rest from reference TRBV11-2 and TRBJ2-1): EAGVAQSPRYKIIEKRQSVAFWCNPISGHATLYWYQQILGQGPKLLIQFQNNGVVDDSQLPKDRFSAERLKGVDSTLKIQPAKLEDSAVYLCASSFRLAGDFKEQFFGPGTRLTVL.

As regards this clonotype: The junction departs from germline at one end; a sequencing error may be responsible. The J gene is TRBJ2-3, the V gene TRBV6-2 or TRBV6-3; D gene unclear. CDR1 and CDR2 (germline): MNHEY, SVGEGT. The CDR3 is 15 amino acids. The CDR3 spells CVSSYLGRNTDTQYF. For the CDR3, the DNA is TGTGTCAGCAGTTACCTCGGACGGAACACAGATACGCAGTATTTT.

Worth noting for this clonotype: Relative to the germline gene, one junction end is altered; a read error may explain this. This chain connects TRBV5-6 to TRBJ2-7; D might be TRBD1 or TRBD2, each matching 5 bases. Germline CDR1 and CDR2: SGHDT and YYEEEE. The CDR3 covers 14 residues. CDR3 nucleotide sequence: TGTGCCAGCAGCTTGGGGCACATAAGGGACGAGCAGTGCTTC. Translation: CASSLGHIRDEQCF. Based on the CDR3 plus reference TRBV5-6 and TRBJ2-7, the full variable domain is DAGVTQSPTHLIKTRGQQVTLRCSPKSGHDTVSWYQQALGQGPQFIFQYYEEEERQRGNFPDRFSGHQFPNYSSELNVNALLLGDSALYLCASSLGHIRDEQCFGPGTRLTVT.

Remarks on this clonotype: Germline and junction disagree at one end, which may indicate a read error. The CDR3 DNA follows: TGTGTCAGCAGTCAAGGACTGGAATTGTTGAGCAATGAGCAGTTCTTC. Residues: CVSSQGLELLSNEQFF. This chain connects TRBV4-2 to TRBJ2-1; D may be TRBD2 (5 bases). In germline, CDR1 is LGHNA, CDR2 YNFKEQ. CDR3 length: 16 amino acids.

This clonotype was observed a handful of times. Compared with germline, one end of the junction differs, possibly owing to a read error. CDR3 nucleotide sequence: TGTGCCAACAGTTGGCAGGACAGGGGCTATGAGCAGTTCTTC. Translating it yields CANSWQDRGYEQFF. This chain connects TRBV6-5 to TRBJ2-1; 9 bases align to TRBD1. This CDR3 contains 14 residues. Germline CDR1 MNHEY, CDR2 SVGAGI.

This clonotype has a single count. J is TRBJ2-7 and V is TRBV15, with D possibly being TRBD1 or TRBD2 (5 bases each). CDR1 LNHNV and CDR2 YYDKDF come from the germline V gene (reference sequence). The V and J ends lost 4 bases and 1 base respectively, with 17 bases between them. The CDR3 is 16 residues long. CDR3 amino acids: CATSTGPTEGSYEQYF. The CDR3, as DNA: TGTGCCACCAGCACCGGCCCCACAGAGGGGTCCTACGAGCAGTACTTC.

Details on this clonotype: Compared with germline, one end of the junction differs, possibly owing to a read error. This chain connects TRBV18 to TRBJ2-2, with D possibly matching TRBD1 (5 bases). Germline V CDR1 and CDR2: KGHSH, LQKENI. CDR3 length equals 16 residues. CDR3 residues: CASFQSQGANTGELFF. The CDR3, as DNA: TGTGCCAGCTTCCAAAGTCAGGGCGCGAACACAGGGGAGCTGTTTTTT.

This clonotype showed up many times. The chain links TRBV6-6 to TRBJ2-2; 9 bases are shared with TRBD1. This CDR3 comprises 15 residues. The V gene's germline CDR1 is MNHNY and CDR2 SVGAGI (reference sequence). V lost 7 bases, J lost 1 base, and 4 bases stayed unmatched. The CDR3 region has the DNA TGTGCCAGCATGAGACAGGGGGGGAACACCGGGGAGCTGTTTTTT. Residues: CASMRQGGNTGELFF.